The sample holds a few counts of the clone carrying this T cell receptor beta chain. Each CDR3 protein is one row after TCRdb ran MiXCR on the RACE reads. The sample has under 300,000 distinct CDR3 sequences; over 8% are singletons. The CDR3 is 14 residues long. Trimming left V 1 base short and J 9 bases short, with 10 bases between. CDR1 is SGHVS and CDR2 is FQNEAQ in the germline V gene. The sample originates from a study of human T cells and chemical hapten exposure. Stated time point: pre-sensitization, week 0. As for treatment: therapeutic diphenylcyclopropenone sensitization with weekly scalp DPC.

The chain joins TRBV7-8 to TRBJ1-6; D gene ambiguous. The receptor was derived from a woman aged 40 to 49 with alopecia areata. Some clones in this sample may be carry-over from other donors' samples. The sequencing used whole blood, collected in connection with sensitization to the hapten diphenylcyclopropenone (DPC). CDR3 sequence reads: CASSLVAIGSPLHF. The CDR3 region has the DNA TGTGCCAGCAGCTTAGTGGCGATCGGTTCACCCCTCCACTTT.